This TCR beta chain was recorded in a study of response to subunit inactivated influenza vaccine. Whole-study results and caveats: Authors suggested each seasonal influenza vaccination recruits few new T cells.

This clonotype was counted only a few times. No antigen is known for it. One entry per CDR3 protein, called by TCRdb with MiXCR from the RT-PCR reads. Of 290,000 or so distinct CDR3 sequences detected, 20% to 25% appear once; the ten largest clones hold around 10%. This clonotype originated in a man between 50 and 75 years old who received an inactivated influenza vaccine. Specimen: PBMCs from blood, collected approximately 22 months after vaccination.

The CDR3 region has the DNA TGCGCCAGCAGCGTGGGACAGGGATATGGCTACACCTTC. This encodes CASSVGQGYGYTF. This chain connects TRBV5-1 to TRBJ1-2; 9 positions agree with TRBD1. With 4 bases clipped from V and 5 bases from J, the junction kept 3 bases outside the gene matches. The CDR3 contains 13 residues. Germline V gives CDR1 SGHRS, CDR2 YFSETQ.